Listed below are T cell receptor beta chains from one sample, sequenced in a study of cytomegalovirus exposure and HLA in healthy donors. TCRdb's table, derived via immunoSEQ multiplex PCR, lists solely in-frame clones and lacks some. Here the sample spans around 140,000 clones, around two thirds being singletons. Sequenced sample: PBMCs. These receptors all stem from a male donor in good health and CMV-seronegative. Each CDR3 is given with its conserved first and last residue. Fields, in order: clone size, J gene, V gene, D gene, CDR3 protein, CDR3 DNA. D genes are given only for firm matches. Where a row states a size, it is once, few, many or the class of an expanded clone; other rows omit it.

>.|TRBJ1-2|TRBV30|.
CAWSIGQGIYGYTF
TGTGCCTGGAGTATAGGGCAGGGGATCTATGGCTACACCTTC
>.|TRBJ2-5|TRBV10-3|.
CAIREREETQYF
TGTGCCATCAGAGAAAGAGAGGAGACCCAGTACTTC
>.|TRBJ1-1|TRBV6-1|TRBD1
CASSIRGRNTEAFF
TGTGCCAGCAGTATCAGGGGGCGAAACACTGAAGCTTTCTTT
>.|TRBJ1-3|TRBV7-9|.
CSSSAGGGTIYF
TGTTCCAGCAGCGCTGGCGGCGGCACCATATATTTT
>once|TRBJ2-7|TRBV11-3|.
CASSPPGSYEQYF
TGTGCCAGCAGCCCGCCCGGGTCCTACGAGCAGTACTTC
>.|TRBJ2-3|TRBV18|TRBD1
CASSPGQGKDTQYF
TGTGCCAGCTCACCGGGACAGGGAAAAGATACGCAGTATTTT
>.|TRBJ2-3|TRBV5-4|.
CASSLDPLGDTQYF
TGTGCCAGCAGCTTGGACCCCCTCGGGGATACGCAGTATTTT
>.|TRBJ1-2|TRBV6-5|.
CASSPRGSNYGYTF
TGTGCCAGCAGCCCGCGGGGGAGCAACTATGGCTACACCTTC
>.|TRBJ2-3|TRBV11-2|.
CASSGAGQSTDTQYF
TGTGCCAGCAGCGGGGCGGGACAGAGCACAGATACGCAGTATTTT
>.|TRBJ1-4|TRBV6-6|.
CASSYSQVFNEKLFF
TGTGCCAGCAGTTATAGTCAGGTGTTTAATGAAAAACTGTTTTTT
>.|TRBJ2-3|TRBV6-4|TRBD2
CASSDSSGGADTQYF
TGTGCCAGCAGTGACTCTAGCGGGGGGGCAGATACGCAGTATTTT
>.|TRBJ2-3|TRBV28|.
CASSLLDTQYF
TGTGCCAGCAGTCTCTTAGATACGCAGTATTTT
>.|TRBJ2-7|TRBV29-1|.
CSGTGSSYEQYF
TGCAGCGGAACAGGGAGCTCCTACGAGCAGTACTTC
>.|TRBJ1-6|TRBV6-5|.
CASSLAHSSPPLHF
TGTGCCAGCAGTCTTGCCCATAGTAGTCCACCCCTCCACTTT
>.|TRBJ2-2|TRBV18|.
CASSPTGTGELFF
TGTGCCAGCTCACCAACAGGAACCGGGGAGCTGTTTTTT
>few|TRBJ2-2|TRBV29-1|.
CRAGPGRTGELFF
TGCAGGGCTGGGCCAGGGAGGACCGGGGAGCTGTTTTTT
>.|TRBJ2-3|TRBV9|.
CASSVAPNEAQYF
TGTGCCAGCAGCGTAGCACCTAATGAGGCGCAGTATTTT
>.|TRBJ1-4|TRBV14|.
CASSHGLFREKLFF
TGTGCCAGCAGCCACGGGTTGTTCCGGGAAAAACTGTTTTTT
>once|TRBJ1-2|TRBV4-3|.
CASSQDSQANYGYTF
TGCGCCAGCAGCCAAGATAGCCAAGCTAACTATGGCTACACCTTC
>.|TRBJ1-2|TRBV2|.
CASTYLVTGNYGYTF
TGTGCCAGCACCTATTTAGTTACAGGGAACTATGGCTACACCTTC
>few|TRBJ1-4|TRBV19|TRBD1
CASSQGDASEKLFF
TGTGCCAGTTCCCAGGGGGACGCTAGTGAAAAACTGTTTTTT
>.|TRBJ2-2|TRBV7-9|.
CSSSLIPWAQNNTGELFF
TGTTCCAGCAGCTTAATTCCTTGGGCACAAAATAACACCGGGGAGCTGTTTTTT
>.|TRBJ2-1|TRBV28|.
CASSRRSNEQFF
TGTGCCAGCAGTCGCCGGAGCAATGAGCAGTTCTTC
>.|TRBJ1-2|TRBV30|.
CAWSGTVYGYTF
TGTGCCTGGAGTGGGACAGTCTATGGCTACACCTTC
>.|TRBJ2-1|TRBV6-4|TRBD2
CARSEVGLAGSNEQFF
TGTGCCCGCAGTGAGGTTGGGTTAGCGGGGAGTAATGAGCAGTTCTTC
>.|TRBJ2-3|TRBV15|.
CATSTEAPGHRTDTQYF
TGTGCCACCAGCACAGAGGCCCCGGGACATAGGACGGATACGCAGTATTTT
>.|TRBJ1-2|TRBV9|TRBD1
CASSVDGGGQGYGYTF
TGTGCCAGCAGCGTAGATGGTGGGGGACAGGGTTATGGCTACACCTTC
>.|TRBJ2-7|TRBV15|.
CATSRGGEFYEQYF
TGTGCCACCAGCAGAGGCGGGGAGTTCTACGAGCAGTACTTC
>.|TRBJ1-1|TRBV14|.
CASSQQTGYTEAFF
TGTGCCAGCAGCCAACAAACAGGGTACACTGAAGCTTTCTTT
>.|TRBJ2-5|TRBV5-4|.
CASSLVGGETQYF
TGTGCCAGCAGCTTGGTTGGGGGGGAGACCCAGTACTTC
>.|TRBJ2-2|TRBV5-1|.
CASSLSSANTGELFF
TGCGCCAGCAGCTTGTCCTCCGCGAACACCGGGGAGCTGTTTTTT
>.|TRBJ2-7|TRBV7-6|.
CASSSTYEQYF
TGTGCCAGCAGCTCGACTTACGAGCAGTACTTC
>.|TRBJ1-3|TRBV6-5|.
CASSREVSGNTIYF
TGTGCCAGCAGCAGAGAGGTCTCTGGAAACACCATATATTTT
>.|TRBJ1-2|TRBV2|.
CASILRAGYGYTF
TGTGCCAGCATTTTGAGGGCTGGCTATGGCTACACCTTC